This is a list of T cell receptor beta chains from one sample in a study of T-cell memory formation after mild COVID-19. In TCRdb, the 5' RACE reads were re-called with MiXCR into one record per CDR3 protein. The data contain approximately 290,000 distinct CDR3 sequences, about 16% of them seen just once; the ten biggest clones take up roughly 22%. The material sequenced was PBMCs or a T cell subset sorted from them (not recorded which). These receptors originate from a man aged 18 to 29 who had mild COVID-19 (a few samples of this study predate the infection). Cell type and time point are not known. The CDR3 runs from the conserved cysteine through the conserved F or W. The D gene is left open where the match is weak. Clone size is not always given. Where it is, it says once, few, many or a class for expanded clones.

V	D	size	J	CDR3	DNA
TRBV19	TRBD1	.	TRBJ2-7	CASSTSGTGDLAGEQYF	TGTGCCAGTAGTACCAGTGGGACAGGGGATCTTGCGGGCGAGCAGTACTTC
TRBV7-9	.	.	TRBJ2-1	CASSGYDGNYNEQFF	TGTGCCAGCAGCGGATACGACGGTAACTACAATGAGCAGTTCTTC
TRBV20-1	TRBD2	.	TRBJ2-3	CSAKAGGFDTQYF	TGCAGCGCGAAAGCGGGGGGTTTTGATACGCAGTATTTT
TRBV2	TRBD2	few	TRBJ2-2	CATRGVTEHNTGELFF	TGTGCCACCCGGGGGGTGACGGAGCACAACACCGGGGAGCTGTTTTTT
TRBV4-1	TRBD2	.	TRBJ2-3	CASSRGLADEDTQYF	TGCGCCAGCAGCCGAGGACTAGCGGATGAAGATACGCAGTATTTT
TRBV7-9	.	.	TRBJ2-3	CASSKLGGAEDTQYF	TGTGCCAGCAGCAAGCTTGGGGGCGCGGAAGATACGCAGTATTTT
TRBV7-2	.	.	TRBJ2-3	CASTQEAVTDTQYF	TGTGCCAGCACCCAGGAAGCGGTCACAGATACGCAGTATTTT
TRBV10-2	.	few	TRBJ1-1	CASRSPVRYNTEAFF	TGCGCCAGCAGATCTCCCGTCCGGTACAACACTGAAGCTTTCTTT
TRBV5-1	TRBD1	few	TRBJ2-1	CASSLGDRVNEQFF	TGCGCCAGCAGCTTGGGGGACAGGGTGAATGAGCAGTTCTTC
TRBV5-1	.	.	TRBJ2-5	CASREGTDETQYF	TGCGCCAGCAGGGAGGGGACAGATGAGACCCAGTACTTC
TRBV5-1	.	few	TRBJ2-3	CASSLRGIGTDTQYF	TGCGCCAGCAGCTTGCGGGGGATCGGGACAGATACGCAGTATTTT
TRBV4-3	TRBD1	.	TRBJ2-2	CASSQDWSGQGAGELFF	TGCGCCAGCAGCCAAGATTGGTCGGGACAGGGGGCCGGGGAGCTGTTTTTT
TRBV5-1	TRBD1	few	TRBJ2-1	CASSLAPGTGFEQFF	TGCGCCAGCAGCTTGGCCCCCGGGACAGGGTTTGAGCAGTTCTTC
TRBV6-5	TRBD1	few	TRBJ1-2	CASGEVGGLTSGYTF	TGTGCCAGCGGCGAAGTAGGGGGCCTTACCAGTGGCTACACCTTC
TRBV5-1	.	few	TRBJ2-2	CASSYPFKDENTGELFF	TGCGCCAGCAGCTACCCCTTCAAGGACGAGAACACCGGGGAGCTGTTTTTT
TRBV20-1	.	.	TRBJ1-2	CSARDPTGAYGYTF	TGCAGTGCTAGAGACCCAACGGGGGCCTATGGCTACACCTTC
TRBV28	TRBD1	.	TRBJ1-1	CASSMLDRAEAFF	TGTGCCAGCAGTATGTTAGACAGGGCTGAAGCTTTCTTT
TRBV7-7	TRBD1	.	TRBJ2-5	CASSPGTATQETQYF	TGTGCCAGCAGCCCAGGGACAGCCACCCAAGAGACCCAGTACTTC
TRBV11-2	.	few	TRBJ1-1	CASSLVGDDQNAFF	TGTGCCAGCAGCTTAGTGGGGGATGATCAGAATGCTTTCTTT
TRBV6-5	TRBD2	.	TRBJ2-1	CASSDPAGGQNEQFF	TGTGCCAGCAGTGACCCGGCGGGGGGGCAAAATGAGCAGTTCTTC
TRBV5-1	TRBD1	few	TRBJ2-5	CASSETGQGQETQYF	TGCGCCAGCAGCGAAACTGGACAGGGTCAAGAGACCCAGTACTTC
TRBV20-1	TRBD1	few	TRBJ1-5	CSARGQGGQPQHF	TGCAGTGCTAGAGGACAGGGAGGTCAGCCCCAGCATTTT
TRBV5-6	.	.	TRBJ1-1	CASRPTDMNTEAFF	TGTGCCAGCAGGCCTACAGATATGAACACTGAAGCTTTCTTT
TRBV12-3/TRBV12-4	TRBD2	few	TRBJ2-1	CASSFLAGGYNEQFF	TGTGCCAGCAGTTTCCTAGCGGGGGGTTACAATGAGCAGTTCTTC
TRBV6-6	TRBD1	.	TRBJ2-5	CASSYSVGRGETQYF	TGTGCCAGCAGTTACTCTGTCGGCAGGGGGGAGACCCAGTACTTC
TRBV5-1	.	few	TRBJ1-1	CASSLEGPQGNTEAFF	TGCGCCAGCAGCTTGGAGGGGCCACAGGGGAACACTGAAGCTTTCTTT